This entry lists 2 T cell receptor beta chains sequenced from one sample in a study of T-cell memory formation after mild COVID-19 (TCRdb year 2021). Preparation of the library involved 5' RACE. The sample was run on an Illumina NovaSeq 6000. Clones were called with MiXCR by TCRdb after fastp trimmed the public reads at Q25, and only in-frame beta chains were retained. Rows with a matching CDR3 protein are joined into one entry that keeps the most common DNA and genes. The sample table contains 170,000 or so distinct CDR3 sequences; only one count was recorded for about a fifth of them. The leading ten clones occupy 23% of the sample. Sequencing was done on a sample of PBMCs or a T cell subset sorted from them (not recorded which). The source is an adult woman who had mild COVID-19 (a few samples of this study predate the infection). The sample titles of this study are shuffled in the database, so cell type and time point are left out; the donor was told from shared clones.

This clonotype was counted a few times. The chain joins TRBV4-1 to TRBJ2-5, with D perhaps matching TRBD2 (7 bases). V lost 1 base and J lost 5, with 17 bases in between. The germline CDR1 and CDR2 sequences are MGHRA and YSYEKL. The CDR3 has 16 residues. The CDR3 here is CASSQVGGGAEETQYF. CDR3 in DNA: TGCGCCAGCAGCCAAGTTGGTGGGGGGGCCGAGGAGACCCAGTACTTC.

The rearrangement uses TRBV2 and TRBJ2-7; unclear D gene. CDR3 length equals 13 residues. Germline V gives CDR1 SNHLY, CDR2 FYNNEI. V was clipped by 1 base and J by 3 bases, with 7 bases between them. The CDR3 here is CASSEVNNYEQYF. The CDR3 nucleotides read TGTGCCAGCAGTGAAGTTAACAACTACGAGCAGTACTTC.